Each of the 25 T cell receptor beta chains below was sequenced from the same sample in a study of breast tumors, draining lymph nodes, adjacent tissues. TCRdb re-analysed the multiplex PCR reads in MiXCR, keeping a single row per CDR3 protein. The sample consists of roughly 13,000 distinct CDR3 sequences, approximately 50% of them appearing once. Material: tumor-adjacent breast tissue. The receptors originated from a female donor with breast cancer. Some clones in this sample may be carry-over from other donors' samples.

Sample share makes this clonotype medium-sized. The V call is TRBV20-1, the J call TRBJ2-7; D is perhaps TRBD1 or TRBD2 (5 bases each). Germline values: CDR1 DFQATT, CDR2 SNEGSKA (reference sequence). This CDR3 spans 14 amino acids. V was shortened by 5 bases and J by 2 bases, with 16 bases between the two germline ends. The CDR3 coding sequence is TGCAGTGCTGTCCGGGACCCGGGGACCTACGAGCAGTACTTC. Translated, it gives CSAVRDPGTYEQYF.

This clonotype has ten or more counts. This chain links TRBV27 with TRBJ2-4; 9 nucleotides line up with TRBD1. CDR3 length equals 15 residues. Trimming at V came to 2 bases and at J to 1 base, leaving 0 bases not matched to a gene. The germline V gene has CDR1 MNHEY and CDR2 SMNVEV (reference sequence). This CDR3 reads CASSLGTGAKNIQYF. CDR3 bases: TGTGCCAGCAGTTTAGGGACAGGGGCCAAAAACATTCAGTACTTC.

The chain recombines TRBV7-9 with TRBJ2-3; tentatively, D is TRBD1 (5 bases). The V gene's germline CDR1 is SEHNR and CDR2 FQNEAQ (reference sequence). This CDR3 has 16 residues. Between the trimmed V and J ends, which lost 5 bases and 6 bases, there was a span of 21 bases. In DNA, the CDR3 is TGTGCCAGCAGCCCCGCGGTTGGTGGGGCGAGGGATACGCAGTATTTT. This translates into CASSPAVGGARDTQYF.

This chain uses TRBV11-2 with TRBJ2-7; 14 positions match TRBD2. The germline CDR1 and CDR2 sequences are SGHAT and FQNNGV. V lost 5 bases, J lost 2 bases, and 5 bases stayed unmatched. The CDR3 totals 16 residues. Here the CDR3 DNA reads TGTGCCAGCAGCCCTTCGACTAGCGGGGGGGCCTACGAGCAGTACTTC. Encoded protein: CASSPSTSGGAYEQYF. The full variable domain, with the rest looked up from reference TRBV11-2 and TRBJ2-7, is EAGVAQSPRYKIIEKRQSVAFWCNPISGHATLYWYQQILGQGPKLLIQFQNNGVVDDSQLPKDRFSAERLKGVDSTLKIQPAKLEDSAVYLCASSPSTSGGAYEQYFGPGTRLTVT.

This clonotype has just one count. This chain uses TRBV15 with TRBJ2-7; TRBD1 might be the D (7 bases). The ends were cut back, 5 bases at V and 0 bases at J, with 17 bases in the middle. CDR1 is LNHNV and CDR2 is YYDKDF in the germline V gene (reference sequence). This CDR3 comprises 16 residues. The CDR3 region is CATSSQGGGNSYEQYF. The CDR3 nucleotides are TGTGCCACCAGCTCCCAGGGGGGCGGGAACTCCTACGAGCAGTACTTC.

The chain links TRBV10-3 to TRBJ2-7; 9 nucleotides agree with TRBD1. The CDR3 contains 18 residues. Germline V gene sequence: CDR1 ENHRY, CDR2 SYGVKD. V trimming: 3 bases; J trimming: 0 bases; junction bases outside the gene matches: 12. CDR3 bases: TGTGCCATCAGTGATAGGGACAGGGCTGAATCGAGCTCCTACGAGCAGTACTTC. Translation: CAISDRDRAESSSYEQYF.

This clonotype was observed at least ten times. The rearrangement uses TRBV13 and TRBJ2-1, with 8 bases that match TRBD2. This CDR3 is 16 amino acids long. V trimming: 5 bases; J trimming: 2 bases; junction bases outside the gene matches: 8. Germline lookup yields CDR1 PRHDT and CDR2 FYEKMQ (reference sequence). DNA of the CDR3: TGTGCCAGCAGCCGTGGACTAGCCGGCACCTACAATGAGCAGTTCTTC. Its protein product is CASSRGLAGTYNEQFF. Filled out from reference TRBV13 and TRBJ2-1, the complete variable domain reads AAGVIQSPRHLIKEKRETATLKCYPIPRHDTVYWYQQGPGQDPQFLISFYEKMQSDKGSIPDRFSAQQFSDYHSELNMSSLELGDSALYFCASSRGLAGTYNEQFFGPGTRLTVL.

This clonotype came up many times. The chain employs TRBV15 and TRBJ2-3, with 8 nucleotides matching TRBD2. V shed 5 bases and J 2 bases; nucleotides not matched to a gene: 9. This CDR3 comprises 16 residues. The germline V gene has CDR1 LNHNV and CDR2 YYDKDF (reference sequence). The CDR3 region is CATSPGASGLTDTQYF. As DNA, the CDR3 is TGTGCCACCAGCCCCGGAGCTAGCGGGCTCACAGATACGCAGTATTTT.

The chain recombines TRBV7-3 with TRBJ1-4; tentatively, D is TRBD1 (6 bases). CDR1 and CDR2 from the germline V gene are SGHTA and FQGTGA. The CDR3 consists of 15 residues. V shed 0 bases and J shed 7 bases, with 12 bases lying between them. The CDR3 spells CASSLTGGEGEKLFF. The CDR3 nucleotides read TGTGCCAGCAGCTTAACAGGGGGGGAAGGTGAAAAACTGTTTTTT.

The V gene is TRBV10-1, the J gene TRBJ2-7; 12 bases agree with TRBD2. J was trimmed by 9 bases and V by 9 bases; bases with no gene match: 15. The length of the CDR3 is 15 residues. The germline gives CDR1 WNHNN, CDR2 SYGVQD (reference sequence). CDR3 in amino acids: CARGGVTSGSLVQYF. DNA for the CDR3: TGCGCCAGAGGGGGGGTGACTAGCGGGAGTCTCGTGCAGTACTTC.

This chain links TRBV7-9 with TRBJ1-4, with D possibly being TRBD1 (6 bases). V lost 2 bases and J lost 5, with 18 bases in between. From germline, CDR1 is SEHNR and CDR2 FQNEAQ (reference sequence). The CDR3 runs 17 residues. The CDR3 sequence is CASSLFPTGVANEKLFF. CDR3 sequence (DNA): TGTGCCAGCAGCTTATTCCCGACAGGCGTCGCAAATGAAAAACTGTTTTTT.

V usage is TRBV7-9 and J usage is TRBJ1-2; 7 bases are a match to TRBD1. Losses at the gene ends were 0 bases for V and 4 bases for J; bases not matched to a gene: 2. CDR3 length: 14 residues. Germline V CDR1 and CDR2: SEHNR, FQNEAQ (reference sequence). CDR3 bases: TGTGCCAGCAGCTTAGCGAACAGGGGCTATGGCTACACCTTC. Its protein product is CASSLANRGYGYTF.

The CDR3 reads CASSGVAPNTGELFF. The CDR3 bases are TGTGCCAGCAGCGGCGTAGCGCCGAACACCGGGGAGCTGTTTTTT. The chain joins TRBV2 to TRBJ2-2; D may be TRBD2 (5 bases). Trimming shortened V by 6 bases and J by 0 bases, and 11 bases separated the two germline ends. CDR3 length equals 15 residues. Germline V gene data show CDR1 as SNHLY and CDR2 as FYNNEI.

This clonotype was seen ten or more times. A read error is possible here, since a much larger clone lies one base away. This sequence joins TRBV20-1 and TRBJ2-1, with TRBD2 matching 10 bases. Germline trimming cut 6 bases from V and 9 bases from J; bases unmatched to any gene: 11. The CDR3 runs 14 residues. Germline assignment: CDR1 DFQATT and CDR2 SNEGSKA (reference sequence). CDR3 in DNA: TGCAGTGCACGAGCGGGAGGGCCTTTCACTGAGCAGTTCTTC. Its protein product is CSARAGGPFTEQFF.

This clonotype is labeled as medium-sized. J is TRBJ2-1 and V is TRBV20-1, with D hard to call. The CDR3 loop spans 10 amino acids. CDR1 is DFQATT and CDR2 is SNEGSKA in the germline V gene (reference sequence). The CDR3 region has the DNA TGCAGGGCCGAGGACAATGAGCAGTTCTTC. Residues: CRAEDNEQFF.

The chain carries TRBV7-2 and TRBJ2-7; 11 bases line up with TRBD2. V lost 5 bases and J lost 7; bases outside the gene matches: 10. This CDR3 spans 15 amino acids. Germline-derived CDR1 and CDR2 are SGHTA and FQGNSA. Here the CDR3 DNA reads TGTGCCAGCAGCCAAGCTAGCGGGAGGTTGGGGGAGCAGTACTTC. Its translation: CASSQASGRLGEQYF. The variable domain in full, completed from reference TRBV7-2 and TRBJ2-7, reads GAGVSQSPSNKVTEKGKDVELRCDPISGHTALYWYRQSLGQGLEFLIYFQGNSAPDKSGLPSDRFSAERTGGSVSTLTIQRTQQEDSAVYLCASSQASGRLGEQYFGPGTRLTVT.

The V gene is TRBV25-1, the J gene TRBJ2-5; weak D call: TRBD2 (5 bases). Germline CDR1 and CDR2: MGHDK and SYGVNS. V was clipped by 6 bases and J by 6 bases, with 17 bases between them. The CDR3 loop spans 14 amino acids. The CDR3 spells CASRRSGPKKTQYF. The DNA for the CDR3 is TGTGCCAGCAGAAGGAGCGGCCCCAAGAAGACCCAGTACTTC. The complete variable domain, with remaining parts taken from reference TRBV25-1 and TRBJ2-5, reads EADIYQTPRYLVIGTGKKITLECSQTMGHDKMYWYQQDPGMELHLIHYSYGVNSTEKGDLSSESTVSRIRTEHFPLTLESARPSHTSQYLCASRRSGPKKTQYFGPGTRLLVL.

The chain couples TRBV12-3 or TRBV12-4 to TRBJ1-6; TRBD1 matches at 8 bases. The CDR3 sequence is 14 residues long. Germline trimming cut 6 bases from V and 10 bases from J; bases unmatched to any gene: 8. CDR3 loop: CASSRQGYPSPLHF. CDR3 DNA: TGTGCCAGCAGCCGACAGGGGTACCCCTCACCCCTCCACTTT.

A note on this clonotype: This sequence may be a read error, since a much larger clone differs from it by one base. V is TRBV5-1 and J is TRBJ2-4, with D possibly matching TRBD2 (6 bases). The CDR3 consists of 14 residues. Germline CDR1 reads SGHRS; CDR2 reads YFSETQ. Deletions cut 4 bases from V and 6 bases from J, with 14 bases between. The CDR3 spells CASSVGLDVNIQYF. The CDR3 DNA reads as TGCGCCAGCAGCGTGGGACTGGACGTAAACATTCAGTACTTC.

The chain links TRBV5-4 to TRBJ2-3, with TRBD1 identical over 8 bases. The V segment lost 4 bases and the J segment 0 bases; nucleotides outside the gene matches: 4. The germline V gene has CDR1 SGHNT and CDR2 YYREEE (reference sequence). The length of the CDR3 is 15 residues. The CDR3 DNA reads as TGTGCCAGCAGCCCGCGACAGGGGAGCACAGATACGCAGTATTTT. It yields the protein CASSPRQGSTDTQYF. The variable domain in full, completed from reference TRBV5-4 and TRBJ2-3, reads ETGVTQSPTHLIKTRGQQVTLRCSSQSGHNTVSWYQQALGQGPQFIFQYYREEENGRGNFPPRFSGLQFPNYSSELNVNALELDDSALYLCASSPRQGSTDTQYFGPGTRLTVL.

This chain uses TRBV20-1 with TRBJ2-1; TRBD2 matches at 9 bases. CDR1 DFQATT and CDR2 SNEGSKA come from the germline V gene (reference sequence). The V and J ends lost 5 bases and 10 bases, in that order; junction bases with no gene match: 6. This CDR3 is 12 amino acids long. In nucleotides, the CDR3 is TGCAGTGCTTCGGGACTAGCAGACGAGCAGTTCTTC. Its translation is CSASGLADEQFF.

The J gene is TRBJ1-1, the V gene TRBV10-3; D gene ambiguous. Trimming left V 3 bases short and J 7 bases short, with 6 bases between. CDR3 length: 11 amino acids. In germline, CDR1 is ENHRY, CDR2 SYGVKD. The CDR3 nucleotides read TGTGCCATCAGTGAAGGGATTGAAGCTTTCTTT. Translating it yields CAISEGIEAFF.

This clonotype came up once. The junction and the germline gene differ at one end; a read error may be behind it. V usage is TRBV6-6 and J usage is TRBJ2-5, with unresolved D. Germline CDR1 and CDR2: MNHNY and SVGAGI (reference sequence). CDR3 length: 14 amino acids. CDR3 residues: CASSYEPFQETRYF. The CDR3 nucleotides are TGTGCCAGCAGTTACGAGCCCTTCCAAGAGACCCGGTACTTC.

The V and J genes are TRBV24-1 and TRBJ2-7, with D possibly being TRBD2 (5 bases). The CDR3 runs 13 residues. Germline CDR1 reads KGHDR; CDR2 reads SFDVKD. V lost 6 bases and J lost 2, with 10 bases in between. The CDR3 DNA reads as TGTGCCACCAGTCCGGGAATCCCCTACGAGCAGTACTTC. Translating it yields CATSPGIPYEQYF.

The table lists this clonotype with a few counts. The chain employs TRBV20-1 and TRBJ1-2, with D possibly being TRBD1 (5 bases). Trimming took off 5 bases at V and 7 bases at J, with 20 bases between the two ends. The CDR3 runs 14 residues. In germline, CDR1 is DFQATT, CDR2 SNEGSKA (reference sequence). CDR3 nucleotide sequence: TGCAGTGCTCCGGGACCCCTCGCTTGGGGTGGCTACACCTTC. Translating it yields CSAPGPLAWGGYTF.